The rows below give T cell receptor beta chains drawn from one sample of a study of blood T cell repertoires in COVID-19. Some clones are missing from TCRdb's copy, which holds only in-frame ones; the method was immunoSEQ multiplex PCR. Of some 180,000 clones in the sample, 88% are singletons; the top ten hold around 2%. The sequenced sample was peripheral blood. Source of these receptors: a man in his fifties or sixties who had recovered from COVID-19. Both conserved end residues are part of each CDR3. D genes are given only for firm matches.

v_gene: TRBV5-6; j_gene: TRBJ1-5; d_gene: TRBD1; CDR3aa: CASSLLQGNQPQHF
v_gene: TRBV7-6; j_gene: TRBJ2-2; d_gene: TRBD2; CDR3aa: CASSLASGRETGELFF
v_gene: TRBV7-9; j_gene: TRBJ2-1; d_gene: TRBD2; CDR3aa: CASSFLAGDHNEQFF
v_gene: TRBV7-2; j_gene: TRBJ2-4; d_gene: NA; CDR3aa: CASSLSGSPKNIQYF
v_gene: TRBV2; j_gene: TRBJ1-6; d_gene: NA; CDR3aa: CASSEYEYSPLHF
v_gene: TRBV4-3; j_gene: TRBJ1-2; d_gene: NA; CDR3aa: CASSKQAREDYGYTF
v_gene: TRBV28; j_gene: TRBJ1-4; d_gene: TRBD1; CDR3aa: CASSSGQGWPEKLFF
v_gene: TRBV6-2/TRBV6-3; j_gene: TRBJ2-7; d_gene: TRBD2; CDR3aa: CASSYVSGGEQYF
v_gene: TRBV28; j_gene: TRBJ2-5; d_gene: NA; CDR3aa: CASSFPGELQETQYF
v_gene: TRBV27; j_gene: TRBJ2-2; d_gene: TRBD2; CDR3aa: CASSSRTSGGRNTGELFF
v_gene: TRBV5-1; j_gene: TRBJ2-3; d_gene: NA; CDR3aa: CASSLETGARGDTQYF
v_gene: TRBV27; j_gene: TRBJ1-2; d_gene: NA; CDR3aa: CASSFQGSYGYTF
v_gene: TRBV6-5; j_gene: TRBJ2-7; d_gene: TRBD1; CDR3aa: CASSYEGQGRNEQYF
v_gene: TRBV30; j_gene: TRBJ1-2; d_gene: TRBD1; CDR3aa: CAWSDPQGTNYGYTF
v_gene: TRBV6-5; j_gene: TRBJ1-5; d_gene: NA; CDR3aa: CASSYGANSNQPQHF
v_gene: TRBV9; j_gene: TRBJ1-4; d_gene: TRBD1; CDR3aa: CASSAGDRGRGDEKLFF
v_gene: TRBV6-5; j_gene: TRBJ1-2; d_gene: NA; CDR3aa: CAGLSPLYGYTF
v_gene: TRBV6-5; j_gene: TRBJ2-3; d_gene: NA; CDR3aa: CASKGGVGTDTQYF
v_gene: TRBV5-1; j_gene: TRBJ1-1; d_gene: NA; CDR3aa: CASSSSFNTEAFF
v_gene: TRBV7-9; j_gene: TRBJ1-4; d_gene: TRBD1; CDR3aa: CASSSRQGRVNEKLFF
v_gene: TRBV5-5; j_gene: TRBJ2-7; d_gene: TRBD1; CDR3aa: CASSPGTVVSYEQYF
v_gene: TRBV6-5; j_gene: TRBJ1-2; d_gene: TRBD1; CDR3aa: CASSTTGGLSYTF
v_gene: TRBV5-1; j_gene: TRBJ1-1; d_gene: TRBD1; CDR3aa: CASRSKGQGSMNTEAFF
v_gene: TRBV5-1; j_gene: TRBJ2-7; d_gene: TRBD1; CDR3aa: CASSKTGSGYEQYF
v_gene: TRBV27; j_gene: TRBJ1-3; d_gene: TRBD1; CDR3aa: CASPDETGAGNTIYF
v_gene: TRBV6-2/TRBV6-3; j_gene: TRBJ2-7; d_gene: TRBD2; CDR3aa: CASSYSRLAGGGYEQYF
v_gene: TRBV19; j_gene: TRBJ2-2; d_gene: TRBD2; CDR3aa: CASRLHVGGKLGELFF
v_gene: TRBV28; j_gene: TRBJ1-6; d_gene: TRBD1; CDR3aa: CASSQPGQYNSPLHF
v_gene: TRBV6-5; j_gene: TRBJ2-1; d_gene: TRBD2; CDR3aa: CASRASGNHNEQFF
v_gene: TRBV27; j_gene: TRBJ1-1; d_gene: NA; CDR3aa: CASSSPVGGGAFF
v_gene: TRBV21-1; j_gene: TRBJ2-7; d_gene: NA; CDR3aa: CASSSRQGSSYEQYF
v_gene: TRBV7-3; j_gene: TRBJ1-1; d_gene: NA; CDR3aa: CASSWKGDTEAFF
v_gene: TRBV7-2; j_gene: TRBJ2-7; d_gene: NA; CDR3aa: CASSPTPGIYEQYF
v_gene: TRBV5-3; j_gene: TRBJ1-6; d_gene: NA; CDR3aa: CARSSKSTNSPLHF
v_gene: TRBV19; j_gene: TRBJ1-6; d_gene: NA; CDR3aa: CASSGGLGGSPLHF
v_gene: TRBV7-2; j_gene: TRBJ2-2; d_gene: TRBD1; CDR3aa: CASSKGTGVDTGELFF
v_gene: TRBV9; j_gene: TRBJ1-2; d_gene: NA; CDR3aa: CASSVGGNGYTF
v_gene: TRBV13; j_gene: TRBJ2-1; d_gene: NA; CDR3aa: CASSLASSSNEQFF
v_gene: TRBV11-2; j_gene: TRBJ2-2; d_gene: NA; CDR3aa: CASSLFTRAGELFF
v_gene: TRBV5-1; j_gene: TRBJ2-1; d_gene: NA; CDR3aa: CASSKGLPGPNSYNEQFF
v_gene: TRBV7-8; j_gene: TRBJ2-1; d_gene: TRBD1; CDR3aa: CASGSTGGLYNEQFF
v_gene: TRBV6-5; j_gene: TRBJ2-3; d_gene: TRBD2; CDR3aa: CASSSPGLATDTQYF